This T cell receptor beta chain was captured in a study of blood T cells in healthy people across ages. CDR1 and CDR2 (germline): SEHNR, FQNEAQ (reference sequence). This CDR3 is built from 17 residues. Broader study findings: Diversity of TCR beta per million T cells declined in a roughly linear way with age.

Through a sample-barcoded 5' primer and a J-beta primer mix, a second PCR was run for about 6 to 11 cycles. TCRdb used MiXCR to reprocess the 5' RACE reads, holding one entry per CDR3 protein. The data show hundreds of thousands of distinct CDR3 sequences, about 30% seen once. This clonotype came up a few times. The antigen is unknown. The sequence was collected from a woman aged 80 or older in good health. The chain combines TRBV7-9 with TRBJ2-1; D gene ambiguous. The J call may be mistaken, given a closer DNA end match to TRBJ2-7. Sequencing was carried out using blood. Here the CDR3 reads CASSPPFRASSYNEQYF. DNA for the CDR3: TGTGCCAGCAGCCCCCCCTTTCGAGCCTCTTCCTACAATGAGCAGTACTTC.